Shown below are 20 T cell receptor beta chains from a single sample sequenced in a study of beta chain features in type 1 diabetes. The investigators reverse transcribed all of the isolated RNA, so they sequenced expressed TCRB transcripts. This table comes from immunoSEQ multiplex PCR, and its TCRdb copy is limited to in-frame clones, with some not included. The sample includes some 900,000 clones, around a sixth of them seen just once. The sequenced sample was naive CD4+ T cells from blood. The receptor set was obtained from a woman aged 18 to 35 in good health.

This clone was picked up a small number of times. The chain links TRBV9 to TRBJ2-3; D is ambiguous. Germline lookup yields CDR1 SGDLS and CDR2 YYNGEE. This CDR3 comprises 13 residues. Trimming left V 7 bases short and J 2 bases short, with 11 bases between. The CDR3, as DNA: TGTGCCAGCGGGGAATCGAACACAGATACGCAGTATTTT. It is translated as CASGESNTDTQYF.

V usage is TRBV7-2 and J usage is TRBJ1-6; the D gene is possibly TRBD1 (5 bases). CDR3 length equals 14 residues. Trimming removed 1 base from V and 7 bases from J, with 8 bases in between. From germline, CDR1 is SGHTA and CDR2 FQGNSA. CDR3 residues: CASSLGGYNSPLHF. The CDR3 nucleotides read TGTGCCAGCAGCTTAGGGGGGTACAATTCACCCCTCCACTTT.

There are a few counts of this clone. This sequence joins TRBV5-6 and TRBJ2-1; 8 bases align to TRBD2. This CDR3 has 14 residues. V dropped 1 base and J dropped 7; count of bases not matched to a gene: 4. Germline V gene data show CDR1 as SGHDT and CDR2 as YYEEEE. The CDR3 coding sequence is TGTGCCAGCAGCTTGTTGGGACTAGTAAATGAGCAGTTCTTC. Translating it yields CASSLLGLVNEQFF.

This clone showed up just a few times. The chain combines TRBV4-2 with TRBJ2-2; tentatively, D is TRBD2 (6 bases). V lost 0 bases, J lost 5 bases, and 13 bases lay in between. CDR3 length equals 16 residues. Germline V lookup: CDR1 LGHNA, CDR2 YNFKEQ. CDR3 protein: CASSQEWLALTGELFF. The CDR3 DNA follows: TGTGCCAGCAGCCAAGAGTGGCTAGCGCTGACCGGGGAGCTGTTTTTT.

The J gene is TRBJ2-1, the V gene TRBV7-2; no reliable D call. Between the trimmed V and J ends, which lost 1 base and 0 bases, there was a span of 10 bases. Germline-derived CDR1 and CDR2 are SGHTA and FQGNSA. The CDR3 has 16 amino acids. The CDR3 bases are TGTGCCAGCAGCTTAGATCTAGTGCGCTCCTACAATGAGCAGTTCTTC. Amino acids: CASSLDLVRSYNEQFF.

Only a few counts were recorded for this clone. The chain uses TRBV14 and TRBJ2-6; a possible D gene is TRBD2 (5 bases). The CDR3 consists of 15 residues. Per the germline V gene, CDR1 is SGHDN and CDR2 is FVKESK. V was cut by 5 bases and J by 2 bases, with 10 bases left in between. CDR3 amino acids: CASSNRGTGANVLTF. The CDR3, as DNA: TGTGCCAGCAGCAACCGGGGAACTGGGGCCAACGTCCTGACTTTC.

The J gene is TRBJ2-5, the V gene TRBV9; D is unresolved. This CDR3 is 14 amino acids long. Germline V gene data show CDR1 as SGDLS and CDR2 as YYNGEE. The V and J ends lost 4 bases and 1 base respectively, with 11 bases between them. CDR3 in amino acids: CASSLDSTQETQYF. The CDR3 DNA reads as TGTGCCAGCAGCCTTGACTCGACCCAAGAGACCCAGTACTTC.

This clone appeared a few times. The chain has TRBV7-3 and TRBJ2-3, with D possibly TRBD2 on 5 matching bases. Trimming left V 4 bases short and J 3 bases short, with 11 bases between. The germline V gene has CDR1 SGHTA and CDR2 FQGTGA. The CDR3 extends over 14 amino acids. The CDR3 loop reads CASSWRGSTDTQYF. DNA of the CDR3: TGTGCCAGCAGCTGGAGAGGGTCGACAGATACGCAGTATTTT.

The J gene is TRBJ1-5, the V gene TRBV6-6; 7 nucleotides match TRBD1. This CDR3 contains 16 residues. The J segment lost 4 bases and the V segment lost 9 bases, leaving 15 bases of the junction unmatched. CDR1 and CDR2 from the germline V gene are MNHNY and SVGAGI (reference sequence). The CDR3 region is CASSLDRASGNQPQHF. DNA of the CDR3: TGTGCCAGTTCTCTTGACAGGGCCAGTGGTAATCAGCCCCAGCATTTT.

This clone showed up just a few times. The rearrangement uses TRBV4-3 and TRBJ1-2; 8 nucleotides line up with TRBD1. The trim removed 1 base at V and 5 bases at J, leaving 9 bases unmatched. The CDR3 spans 16 residues. Germline V gene lookup returns CDR1 LGHNA and CDR2 YSLEER. The DNA for the CDR3 is TGCGCCAGCAGCCAAGCATCGACAGGGGATGAGTATGGCTACACCTTC. It is translated as CASSQASTGDEYGYTF.

This chain connects TRBV10-3 to TRBJ2-5; D is unclear. CDR1 ENHRY and CDR2 SYGVKD come from the germline V gene. V was cut by 0 bases and J by 5 bases, with 10 bases left in between. The CDR3 has 14 amino acids. Written as DNA, the CDR3 is TGTGCCATCAGTGAGTCTGGACGTGGGGAGACCCAGTACTTC. Translation gives CAISESGRGETQYF.

A remark on this clone: The sample has other DNA sequences that encode this CDR3 too. V is TRBV9 and J is TRBJ1-2; no reliable D call. The V and J ends lost 2 bases and 2 bases respectively, with 10 bases between them. The CDR3 spans 14 residues. The germline V gene has CDR1 SGDLS and CDR2 YYNGEE. The CDR3 reads CASSVVGGNYGYTF. In DNA form, the CDR3 reads TGTGCCAGCAGCGTTGTCGGAGGCAACTATGGCTACACCTTC.

This clone has just a few counts. V and J are TRBV4-3 and TRBJ2-7; D may be TRBD1 (5 bases). V was cut by 4 bases and J by 3 bases, with 13 bases left in between. The germline gives CDR1 LGHNA, CDR2 YSLEER. The CDR3 loop spans 14 amino acids. CDR3 DNA sequence: TGCGCCAGCAGCCTATACCAGGGTTTCTACGAGCAGTACTTC. It translates to CASSLYQGFYEQYF.

This chain joins TRBV14 and TRBJ1-5; TRBD1 might be the D (5 bases). V lost 3 bases to trimming and J lost 0 bases, with 15 bases between them. CDR1 and CDR2 (germline): SGHDN, FVKESK. The CDR3 has 17 amino acids. The DNA of the CDR3 is TGTGCCAGCAGCCAGGGGAGGGGAGGGTTTAGCAATCAGCCCCAGCATTTT. It encodes CASSQGRGGFSNQPQHF.

This clone has just one count. The chain employs TRBV4-1 and TRBJ2-1; D may match TRBD1 or TRBD2 (5 bases each). This CDR3 region has 12 residues. V gave up 2 bases and J gave up 9 bases, with 8 bases separating them. Germline V gene lookup returns CDR1 MGHRA and CDR2 YSYEKL. DNA for the CDR3: TGCGCCAGCAGCCAACACGGGGCTGAGCAGTTCTTC. Translation: CASSQHGAEQFF.

Concerning this clone itself: At the DNA level, this CDR3 is encoded by other sequences in the same sample as well. The rearrangement links TRBV2 to TRBJ1-5; maybe TRBD1 (6 bases). The germline V and J ends were trimmed by 1 base and 1 base, with 8 bases remaining between them. Germline CDR1 and CDR2: SNHLY and FYNNEI. The CDR3 has 15 residues. CDR3 DNA sequence: TGTGCCAGCAGTGAAGAGGGGGGAAGCAATCAGCCCCAGCATTTT. Amino acids: CASSEEGGSNQPQHF.

The rearrangement joins TRBV27 to TRBJ2-5; D is ambiguous. Germline V lookup: CDR1 MNHEY, CDR2 SMNVEV (reference sequence). This CDR3 has 12 amino acids. The V end was cut by 3 bases, the J end by 5 bases, with 7 bases between. The CDR3 DNA reads as TGTGCCAGCAGTTTTTTCGGGGAGACCCAGTACTTC. Protein: CASSFFGETQYF.

The CDR3, as DNA: TGTGCCAGCAGTCCCGGGGCCTACGAGCAGTACTTC. It codes for CASSPGAYEQYF. V gene TRBV6-1 combines with J gene TRBJ2-7; perhaps TRBD2 as D (5 bases). CDR3 length: 12 amino acids. Germline assignment: CDR1 MNHNS and CDR2 SASEGT. Deletions cut 5 bases from V and 2 bases from J, with 7 bases between.

The V and J genes are TRBV19 and TRBJ1-2; 10 bases line up with TRBD1. Germline V gene data show CDR1 as LNHDA and CDR2 as SQIVND (reference sequence). There are 17 residues in the CDR3. J gave up 4 bases and V 7 bases, and 15 bases lay outside the gene matches. CDR3 loop: CASIIWGRTGGPYGYTF. The CDR3 DNA follows: TGTGCCAGTATCATATGGGGACGGACAGGGGGGCCCTATGGCTACACCTTC.

The rearrangement links TRBV30 to TRBJ2-3; the D gene is possibly TRBD2 (6 bases). CDR3 length equals 18 residues. Germline CDR1 GTSNPN, CDR2 SVGIG (reference sequence). V gave up 0 bases and J gave up 4 bases, with 23 bases separating them. CDR3 residues: CAWSVPVGIGSSADTQYF. As DNA, the CDR3 is TGTGCCTGGAGTGTCCCCGTTGGTATCGGGAGTAGTGCAGATACGCAGTATTTT.